This TCR beta chain was obtained from a study of vaccination and CD4 T cells after COVID-19. Study-wide background: Overlapping spike peptides of SARS-CoV-2, HCoV-NL63, HCoV-OC43 and HCoV-229E were used, and cells were stimulated with them.

Overall study results and limits: When vaccine-specific clones from convalescent patients were examined, 304 of 307 were spike mono-reactive.

The CDR3 covers 12 residues. V lost 2 bases and J lost 6, with 6 bases in between. From germline, CDR1 is LNHDA and CDR2 SQIVND (reference sequence). The Oncomine TCR Beta short-read assay sequenced DNA from cultured CD4+ T cells. TCRdb processed the PCR reads anew with MiXCR; each CDR3 protein has one entry. The repertoire holds some 3,000 distinct CDR3 sequences, 24% seen once, with roughly 25% in the top ten. As to this clonotype: Its matching antigen is unknown.

Treatment here: roughly nine-day PBMC culture with coronavirus spike peptide pools or control peptides (ViraFEST assay). Pre-COVID-19 pandemic sampling (2011-2018) yielded the unexposed donor's CD4+ T cells. Expanded clonotypes were found by TCR sequencing after peptide-pool stimulation (ViraFEST). Probes of unexposed-donor CD4+ T cells used SARS-CoV-2 S/N and four cold-coronavirus spikes (cells permitting). Sequencing used CD4+ T cells from blood, cultured in vitro. V and J are TRBV19 and TRBJ2-3; TRBD1 is a possible D gene (5 bases). The receptor was isolated from a human donor in good health. The CDR3, as DNA: TGTGCCAGTAGTATAAGGGGTGATACGCAGTATTTT. It yields the protein CASSIRGDTQYF.